Sequencing of this T cell receptor (beta chain) was carried out in a study of cytomegalovirus exposure and HLA in healthy donors (dated by TCRdb to about 2017). General notes on the study: In an earlier analysis of several hundred of the donors, approximately 260 Gb of sequence data and 100 million or so unique TCR beta sequences from roughly 180 million T cells were reported. Of the approximately 370 genotyped donors, 65% to 90% were placed in the genetic ancestry cluster associated with self-reported Caucasian donors. Rather than drawing on any new phenotypic data, the later analysis identified candidate immune exposures from TCR beta sequences and the way those sequences occurred across donors. Along with the approximately 700-subject first cohort, a separate validation cohort of over a hundred different subjects was used. The study combined high-throughput TCR immunosequencing, statistical association of individual TCRs with disease status, and machine learning to predict cytomegalovirus infection status. The study aimed to test whether cataloging public T cell receptors could reveal signatures of past pathogen exposure. About 5 DR-DQ haplotypes were handled as single units for association and clustering, since linkage in the cohort was strong. A later analysis re-analyzed previously published TCR beta repertoires from roughly 630 donors and added high-resolution HLA genotyping to study TCR occurrence patterns. HLA typing covered class I and class II loci at four-digit resolution. Every discovery cohort repertoire had been produced on one sequencing platform. On average, roughly 240,000 unique TCR beta nucleotide sequences were sequenced per donor among roughly 430 genotyped donors of the cohort, with 15% to 20% of those sequences being non-productive. Donor age, sex, ethnicity and CMV serostatus were compiled together with the repertoire data. Using immunosequencing, the study profiled T cell repertoires from 666 subjects and related those repertoires to cytomegalovirus serostatus. Genome-wide SNP genotypes for about three fifths of the roughly 670 donors were used in a later genetic analysis, which treated that subset as a discovery cohort. About 300 gigabases of sequencing data and about 92 million unique TCR sequences made up an early release that covered over 550 HLA-typed donors. Typing coverage varied by locus: roughly 620-640 donors for A, B, C, DRB1 and DQB1; roughly 500 for DQA1; more than 600 for DPA1; under 490 for DPB1. An earlier analysis of several hundred of the donors used high-throughput TCR beta sequencing to judge whether each TCR beta V gene segment behaved as functional or pseudogenic. General study outcomes and caveats: A group of highly shared sequence variants was considered likely to be a technical artifact of the sequencing pipeline. Correlated functional status among segregating V segments might reflect linkage disequilibrium, but an unknown experimental factor could not be ruled out. A later analysis found that HLA-associated TCR beta chains were more clonally expanded and had lower generation probabilities than equally common non-associated chains. Broadly in line with IMGT annotations, most TCR beta V segments showed up in productive rearrangements about 87% or about 30% of the time in an earlier analysis of 587 of the donors. When HLA alleles, especially DR and DQ, strongly co-occurred, TCR associations were difficult to assign to individual alleles. A further reported finding was that TCR beta sequences accurately predicted the HLA-A and HLA-B alleles for most subjects in the first cohort. While some public TCRs were present in many individuals, most TCR sequences turned up only very rarely across donors. The 87-base-pair reads could not distinguish some IMGT-functional V segments, including TRBV6-2 and TRBV6-3, so those segments were excluded. A later analysis found that TCR association rates varied across HLA loci, with DRB1 alleles showing the most associated TCRs and HLA-C alleles the fewest. The classifier was reported to diagnose cytomegalovirus status with high specificity and sensitivity in both the original cohort and the validation cohort. In this cohort, only TCR beta chains were sequenced, and detectable features were limited by the absence of alpha or paired-chain data. It was suggested by the authors that the approach could potentially be generalized to other disease states and immunological phenotypes. In a later genetic analysis, fewer N-insertions in productive TCRs were reported among donors in an Asian-associated ancestry cluster than the approximately 670-donor mean. The earlier analysis of approximately 560 of the donors excluded 15 to 20 rarely observed V segments, including chromosome 9 orphons, because counts were too low. A later genetic analysis associated a missense DCLRE1C variant with V-gene and J-gene trimming of TCR beta chains, and an independent cohort replicated the association. At a false discovery rate of 0.05, a later analysis linked some 18,000 TCR beta sequences to specific HLA alleles. The only immune exposure information available for the cohort was CMV serostatus. The presence/absence analyses assumed that sequencing depth was roughly uniform across donors, and that assumption may not be true. Three of the identified cytomegalovirus-associated TCR beta chains were confirmed in vitro to be specific for cytomegalovirus antigens. Several of the top co-occurrence clusters appeared to be linked to parvovirus B19, influenza, CMV and Epstein-Barr virus, according to a later analysis. A later analysis found that most CMV-associated TCR beta chains appeared HLA-restricted, with HLA associations seemingly driven largely by CMV exposure. In the study, 150 to 200 TCR beta chains were listed as associated with cytomegalovirus. Because some donors lacked HLA typing at each locus, the association tests relied only on the typed subset.

The cohort was made up of 666 healthy bone marrow donors. At the time of sampling, all cohort members were nominally healthy, though unrecorded immune exposures were likely present. The donor tested CMV seropositive and was one of the 289 seropositive cohort members. A peripheral blood sample was provided by each donor, and peripheral blood mononuclear cells were used for TCR beta sequencing. The Qiagen DNeasy Blood Extraction Kit was used to extract genomic DNA from the blood cell samples. Preparation of the library involved the immunoSEQ multiplex PCR assay. For the multiplex PCR, a mixture combining 60 forward primers for TCR Vbeta segments and 13 reverse primers for TCR Jbeta segments was used. A multiplex PCR assay on genomic DNA amplified the CDR3 region of rearranged TCR beta genes. The amplified TCR beta libraries were sequenced on the Illumina HiSeq System as 87-base-pair reads. The paper's processing steps were these. A later analysis counted about 76 million unique TCR beta chains across the 670 or so repertoires, and 10 million to 12 million of these chains were shared by at least two donors. A nearest-neighbor algorithm error-corrected the raw reads and collapsed the reads into unique sequences, merging closely related sequences to remove PCR and sequencing errors. To assign V, D and J gene segments, CDR3 sequences were aligned to IMGT reference sequences. For a sequence to be retained, a match of at least six nucleotides was required to both a V gene segment and a J gene segment. Rearrangements were classified as productive when the CDR3 lacked stop codons and remained in frame with V and J, and all other rearrangements were classified as non-productive. CDR3 was defined by IMGT convention, running from the second conserved V-encoded cysteine to the conserved J-encoded phenylalanine. In an earlier analysis of approximately 590 of the donors, sequences lacking an unambiguous match to a single V gene segment were excluded. In an earlier analysis of 450 to 700 of the donors, V segments were called functional above 56.7% productive rearrangements and were called segregating when the between-donor standard deviation exceeded 5%. A statistical classification framework was built to diagnose cytomegalovirus status from the catalog of TCR beta chain sequences. In a later analysis, TCR nucleotide sequences were compared against IMGT/GENE-DB human TR gene sequences so that V and J genes could be assigned. Using the TCRdist pipeline, a later analysis assigned CDR3 sequences along with most-parsimonious VDJ recombination scenarios. In a later analysis, every TCR beta chain was defined by the combination of its CDR3 amino acid sequence and its V-gene family, and reads without a unique V-gene family were dropped. In a later analysis, fewer than 650 highly shared, low-generation-probability nucleotide sequences were removed to address suspected cross-contamination and a sequencing artifact. A later analysis calculated a clonal expansion index for each public chain from normalized within-repertoire ranks of inferred template counts. Generation probabilities in a later analysis came from a VDJ recombination model fitted to out-of-frame rearrangements, and those results were checked against IGoR. Hypergeometric tests were used in a later analysis to score TCR-TCR, TCR-HLA and TCR-CMV co-occurrence, with a repertoire-size bias correction applied to the TCR pairs. A later analysis estimated false discovery rates by permuting HLA or CMV assignments 20 times. In a later analysis, co-occurring TCRs were grouped using DBSCAN, with TCRdist sequence similarity added in when clustering inside HLA-allele-positive subsets. Repertoires with fewer than 30,000 or more than 120,000 public chains were left out of co-occurrence clustering, as were about five repertoires with anomalous nucleotide sharing. TCRdb provides this immuneACCESS table in a form limited to in-frame rearrangements. Some clones are lacking; in checked studies, under half of them reflect an unresolved V gene, and why the rest are absent is not known. The DNA was the basis for D and trimming; V, J and clone size are from that table. The sample table shows 150,000 to 200,000 clones, and approximately 84% are seen once. The top ten clones comprise 4.8% of the sample.

Germline trimming amounts to 3 bases on V and 7 bases on J, with 9 as the count of junction bases outside the gene matches. The CDR3 goes from the cysteine to the phenylalanine over 16 residues. CDR3 DNA is the only sequence kept; it has 48 bases, read in frame from the first base. In this sample, this clone turned up a few times. This clone's antigen is unknown. No much larger clone exists at a distance of one base, and base qualities are not known. Sequencing was carried out using PBMCs. The origin of this receptor is a girl aged 10 to 17 in good health and CMV-seropositive. The chain joins TRBV6-7 to TRBJ2-1; a stretch of 10 junction bases matches TRBD2. TRBV6-7 is an ORF, with its function uncertain. CDR3 region: CASSYPSGGACNEQFF. The DNA sequence follows: TGTGCCAGCAGTTATCCAAGCGGGGGGGCGTGTAATGAGCAGTTCTTC.